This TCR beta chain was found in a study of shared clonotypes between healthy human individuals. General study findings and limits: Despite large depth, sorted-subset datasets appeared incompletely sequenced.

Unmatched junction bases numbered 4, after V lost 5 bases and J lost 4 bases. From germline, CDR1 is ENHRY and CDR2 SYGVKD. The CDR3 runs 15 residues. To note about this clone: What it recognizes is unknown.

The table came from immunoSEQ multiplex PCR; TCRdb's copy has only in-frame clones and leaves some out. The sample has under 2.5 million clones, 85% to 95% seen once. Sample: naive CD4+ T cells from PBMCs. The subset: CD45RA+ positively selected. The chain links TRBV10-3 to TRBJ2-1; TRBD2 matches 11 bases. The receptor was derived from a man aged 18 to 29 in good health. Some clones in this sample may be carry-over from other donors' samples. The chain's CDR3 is CAISSTSGIYNEQFF. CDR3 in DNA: TGTGCCATCAGTTCGACTAGCGGGATTTACAATGAGCAGTTCTTC.